These T cell receptor beta chains were read from a single sample in a study of T cell changes during pregnancy in multiple sclerosis. Measured with immunoSEQ multiplex PCR; TCRdb has only the in-frame clones, and not every one. This table has more than 80,000 clones, less than 95% appearing once. The sample was peripheral blood, taken after pregnancy. All receptors come from a female donor with multiple sclerosis, enrolled in a pregnancy study. Each CDR3 is given with its conserved first and last residue. The D gene is left open where the match is weak. Where a row states a size, it is once, few, many or the class of an expanded clone; other rows omit it.

J,size,D,V,CDR3,DNA
TRBJ2-5,once,TRBD2,TRBV19,CASSITSGRKQETQYF,TGTGCCAGTAGTATCACTAGCGGGAGGAAACAAGAGACCCAGTACTTC
TRBJ2-3,NA,TRBD2,TRBV7-3,CASSSPGLAGGGTDTQYF,TGTGCCAGCAGCTCGCCGGGACTAGCGGGGGGGGGCACAGATACGCAGTATTTT
TRBJ2-7,NA,TRBD1,TRBV6-1,CASSENRGPYEQYF,TGTGCCAGCAGTGAAAACAGGGGCCCCTACGAGCAGTACTTC
TRBJ2-1,NA,NA,TRBV5-1,CASRHAGIAAYNEQFF,TGCGCCAGCAGACACGCTGGAATAGCGGCCTACAATGAGCAGTTCTTC
TRBJ2-3,NA,NA,TRBV7-2,CASSEAGLFTDTQYF,TGTGCCAGCAGCGAAGCGGGCCTCTTCACAGATACGCAGTATTTT
TRBJ2-2,NA,TRBD1,TRBV7-9,CASRNQGARTGELFF,TGTGCCAGCAGGAATCAGGGGGCGCGCACCGGGGAGCTGTTTTTT
TRBJ2-2,NA,TRBD1,TRBV6-1,CASSWDRDTGELFF,TGTGCCAGCTCCTGGGACAGGGACACCGGGGAGCTGTTTTTT
TRBJ1-2,NA,NA,TRBV5-4,CASSLERRAGYTF,TGTGCCAGCAGCTTGGAGCGGAGGGCTGGCTACACCTTC
TRBJ1-4,NA,TRBD1,TRBV5-1,CASSFQGANEKLFF,TGCGCCAGCAGCTTTCAGGGGGCTAATGAAAAACTGTTTTTT
TRBJ1-1,NA,NA,TRBV28,CASHPGAMNTEAFF,TGTGCCAGCCATCCAGGGGCGATGAACACTGAAGCTTTCTTT
TRBJ1-5,NA,NA,TRBV7-3,CASSLTGNQPQHF,TGTGCCAGCAGCCTGACAGGCAATCAGCCCCAGCATTTT
TRBJ2-7,NA,NA,TRBV6-5,CASSQTRGNEQYF,TGTGCCAGCAGTCAAACTAGGGGGAACGAGCAGTACTTC
TRBJ2-5,NA,NA,TRBV6-5,CASSSETGEYQETQYF,TGTGCCAGCAGTTCGGAGACAGGAGAGTACCAAGAGACCCAGTACTTC
TRBJ1-1,few,NA,TRBV5-8,CASSFGLNTEAFF,TGTGCCAGCAGCTTTGGGCTGAACACTGAAGCTTTCTTT
TRBJ2-1,NA,TRBD2,TRBV7-2,CASTPGLAFNEQFF,TGTGCCAGCACACCGGGACTAGCGTTCAATGAGCAGTTCTTC
TRBJ2-5,NA,NA,TRBV5-4,CASSLGSREETQYF,TGTGCCAGCAGCTTGGGGAGCAGGGAAGAGACCCAGTACTTC
TRBJ1-5,NA,TRBD1,TRBV7-2,CASSPRTGGANQPQHF,TGTGCCAGCAGCCCGCGGACAGGGGGTGCCAATCAGCCCCAGCATTTT
TRBJ2-5,NA,TRBD2,TRBV12-5,CASGASGRAETQYF,TGTGCTAGTGGCGCCAGCGGGAGGGCCGAGACCCAGTACTTC
TRBJ2-2,once,TRBD2,TRBV4-1,CASSRGLAGGTGELFF,TGCGCCAGCAGCCGAGGACTAGCGGGGGGTACCGGGGAGCTGTTTTTT
TRBJ2-7,NA,TRBD2,TRBV11-2,CASSPQLAGSYEQYF,TGTGCCAGCAGCCCCCAACTAGCGGGGTCCTACGAGCAGTACTTC
TRBJ2-1,NA,TRBD2,TRBV30,CAWSGSGTSGKSSYNEQFF,TGTGCCTGGAGTGGTTCCGGGACTAGCGGGAAAAGTTCCTACAATGAGCAGTTCTTC
TRBJ1-5,NA,TRBD1,TRBV6-1,CASRVQGASGQPQHF,TGTGCCAGCCGGGTGCAGGGGGCTTCGGGTCAGCCCCAGCATTTT
TRBJ2-7,NA,TRBD1,TRBV28,CASSLRQGLHEQYF,TGTGCCAGCAGTTTACGACAGGGTCTCCACGAGCAGTACTTC